These T cell receptor beta chains were read from a single sample in a study of technical replicates of blood from several donors. Profiling relied on immunoSEQ multiplex PCR, and the TCRdb table lists in-frame clones only, not all of them. The sample has 50,000 or so clones; about 93% are singletons. What was sequenced was PBMCs. Receptor source: a human donor in good health. Some clones in this sample may be carry-over from other donors' samples. CDR3s include the opening cysteine and the closing phenylalanine or tryptophan. D genes are given only for firm matches. The listing skips clone size in some rows; elsewhere it reads once, few, many or a size class.

- | TRBJ2-3 | TRBV18 | - | 14 | CASSPQGDKDTQYF | TGTGCCAGCTCACCACAGGGGGATAAAGATACGCAGTATTTT
- | TRBJ1-5 | TRBV27 | TRBD1 | 14 | CASRKGGIMEPQHF | TGTGCCAGCAGGAAAGGGGGCATTATGGAGCCCCAGCATTTT
- | TRBJ2-6 | TRBV29-1 | - | 15 | CSVEDARAGANVLTF | TGCAGCGTTGAAGATGCCAGGGCTGGGGCCAACGTCCTGACTTTC
- | TRBJ1-2 | TRBV6-5 | - | 15 | CASSYVAGANYGYTF | TGTGCCAGCAGTTACGTCGCGGGGGCTAACTATGGCTACACCTTC
once | TRBJ2-1 | TRBV7-2 | - | 16 | CASSVRGSRTYNEQFF | TGTGCCAGCAGCGTACGGGGTAGCCGAACATACAATGAGCAGTTCTTC
- | TRBJ1-2 | TRBV5-5 | TRBD1 | 15 | CASSRGQGAVYGYTF | TGTGCCAGCAGCCGGGGACAGGGGGCCGTCTATGGCTACACCTTC
few | TRBJ2-7 | TRBV2 | TRBD2 | 16 | CASSEGAGGRFYEQYF | TGTGCCAGCAGTGAAGGAGCGGGGGGGCGTTTCTACGAGCAGTACTTC
- | TRBJ2-3 | TRBV12-5 | - | 14 | CASGLIRGADTQYF | TGTGCTAGTGGTTTGATCAGGGGCGCAGATACGCAGTATTTT
once | TRBJ2-5 | TRBV5-1 | TRBD2 | 13 | CASSRTREETQYF | TGCGCCAGCAGCCGGACTAGAGAGGAGACCCAGTACTTC
- | TRBJ2-3 | TRBV18 | - | 13 | CASSPPVTDTQYF | TGTGCCAGCTCACCACCCGTCACAGATACGCAGTATTTT
- | TRBJ2-7 | TRBV5-1 | TRBD2 | 15 | CASSLAAGGRDEQYF | TGCGCCAGCAGCTTGGCTGCGGGAGGGCGAGACGAGCAGTACTTC
- | TRBJ1-2 | TRBV7-2 | - | 14 | CASSPFQGNYGYTF | TGTGCCAGCAGCCCCTTCCAGGGGAACTATGGCTACACCTTC
- | TRBJ1-3 | TRBV6-6 | - | 14 | CASRTQGPGNTIYF | TGTGCCAGCAGAACACAGGGCCCTGGAAACACCATATATTTT